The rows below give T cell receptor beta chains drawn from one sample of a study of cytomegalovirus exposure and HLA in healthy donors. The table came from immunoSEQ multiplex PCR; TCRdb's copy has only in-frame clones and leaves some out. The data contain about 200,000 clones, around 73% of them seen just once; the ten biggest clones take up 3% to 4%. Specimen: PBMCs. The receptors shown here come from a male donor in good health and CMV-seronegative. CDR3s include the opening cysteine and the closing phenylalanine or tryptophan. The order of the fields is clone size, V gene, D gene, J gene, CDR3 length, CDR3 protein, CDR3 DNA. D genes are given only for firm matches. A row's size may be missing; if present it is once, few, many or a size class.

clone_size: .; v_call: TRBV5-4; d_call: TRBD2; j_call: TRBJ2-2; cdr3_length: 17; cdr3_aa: CASSLGLAGGIPGELFF; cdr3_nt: TGTGCCAGCAGCTTGGGACTAGCGGGAGGGATTCCCGGGGAGCTGTTTTTT
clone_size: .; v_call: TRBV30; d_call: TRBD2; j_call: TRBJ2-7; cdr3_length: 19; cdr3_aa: CAWSVPRTSGWTQAYEQYF; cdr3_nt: TGTGCCTGGAGTGTCCCCCGGACTAGCGGGTGGACCCAGGCCTACGAGCAGTACTTC
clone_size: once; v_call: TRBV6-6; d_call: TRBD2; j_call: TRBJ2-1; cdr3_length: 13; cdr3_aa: CASSYSGGYEQFF; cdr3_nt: TGTGCCAGCAGTTACTCGGGGGGGTATGAGCAGTTCTTC
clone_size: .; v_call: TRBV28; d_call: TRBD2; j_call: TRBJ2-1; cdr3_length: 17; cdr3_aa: CASSLGLAGFPYNEQFF; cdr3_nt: TGTGCCAGCAGTTTAGGCCTAGCGGGATTCCCCTACAATGAGCAGTTCTTC
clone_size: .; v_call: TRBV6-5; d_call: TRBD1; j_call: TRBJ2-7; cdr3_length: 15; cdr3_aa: CASSSMTGAAYEQYF; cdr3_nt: TGTGCCAGCAGTTCGATGACAGGGGCAGCCTACGAGCAGTACTTC
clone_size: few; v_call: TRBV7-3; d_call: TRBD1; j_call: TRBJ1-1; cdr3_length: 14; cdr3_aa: CASSNGQGHTEAFF; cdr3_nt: TGTGCCAGCAGCAATGGACAGGGGCACACTGAAGCTTTCTTT
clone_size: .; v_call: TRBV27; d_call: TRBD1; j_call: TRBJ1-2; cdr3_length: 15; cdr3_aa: CASSLTRRGLYGYTF; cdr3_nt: TGTGCCAGCAGTTTAACTCGCAGGGGGCTCTATGGCTACACCTTC
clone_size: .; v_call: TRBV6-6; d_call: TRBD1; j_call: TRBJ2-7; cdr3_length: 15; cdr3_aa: CASSWRQGGGYEQYF; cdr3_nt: TGTGCCAGCAGTTGGCGACAGGGGGGCGGGTACGAGCAGTACTTC
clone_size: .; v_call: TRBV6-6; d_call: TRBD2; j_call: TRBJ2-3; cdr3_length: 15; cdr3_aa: CASSGKRGPTDTQYF; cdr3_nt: TGTGCCAGCAGTGGGAAGCGGGGCCCCACAGATACGCAGTATTTT
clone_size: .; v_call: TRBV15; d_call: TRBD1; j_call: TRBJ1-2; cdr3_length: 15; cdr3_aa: CATSRERGTGGGYTF; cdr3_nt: TGTGCCACCAGCAGAGAAAGAGGGACAGGTGGTGGCTACACCTTC
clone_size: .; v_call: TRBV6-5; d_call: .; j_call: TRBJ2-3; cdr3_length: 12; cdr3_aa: CASSYSEGTQYF; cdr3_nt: TGTGCCAGCAGTTACTCGGAGGGCACGCAGTATTTT
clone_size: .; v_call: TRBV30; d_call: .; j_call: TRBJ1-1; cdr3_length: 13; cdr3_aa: CAWSVRMNTEAFF; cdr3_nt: TGTGCCTGGAGTGTGCGTATGAACACTGAAGCTTTCTTT
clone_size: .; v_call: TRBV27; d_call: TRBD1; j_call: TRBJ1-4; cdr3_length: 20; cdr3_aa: CASSFPPQATGATTNEKLFF; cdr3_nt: TGTGCCAGCAGTTTCCCCCCTCAGGCGACAGGGGCGACAACTAATGAAAAACTGTTTTTT
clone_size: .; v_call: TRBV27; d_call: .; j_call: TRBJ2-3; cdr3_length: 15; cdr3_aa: CASILHPADTDTQYF; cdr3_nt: TGTGCCAGCATCCTTCACCCAGCGGACACAGATACGCAGTATTTT
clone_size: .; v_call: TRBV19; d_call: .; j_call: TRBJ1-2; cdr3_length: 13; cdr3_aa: CASKFAGGYGYTF; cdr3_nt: TGTGCCAGTAAATTTGCCGGAGGCTATGGCTACACCTTC
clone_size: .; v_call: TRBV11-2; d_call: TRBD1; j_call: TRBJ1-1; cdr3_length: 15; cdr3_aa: CASSLTGGPYTEAFF; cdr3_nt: TGTGCCAGCAGCTTGACAGGGGGCCCTTACACTGAAGCTTTCTTT
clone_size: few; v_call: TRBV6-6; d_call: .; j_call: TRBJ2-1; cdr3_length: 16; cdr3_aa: CASTLPGVSSYNEQFF; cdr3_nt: TGTGCCAGCACCCTCCCGGGGGTGAGCTCCTACAATGAGCAGTTCTTC
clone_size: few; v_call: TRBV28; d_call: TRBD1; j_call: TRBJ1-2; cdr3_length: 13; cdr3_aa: CASSVGTEEGYTF; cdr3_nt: TGTGCCAGCAGCGTGGGGACAGAGGAGGGCTACACCTTC
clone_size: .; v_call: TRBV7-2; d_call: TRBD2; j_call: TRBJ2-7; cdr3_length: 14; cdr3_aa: CASSRTSGTYEQYF; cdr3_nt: TGTGCCAGCAGCCGGACTAGCGGGACCTACGAGCAGTACTTC
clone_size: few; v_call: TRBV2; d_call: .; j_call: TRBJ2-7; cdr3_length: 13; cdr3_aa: CASSEGSNYEQYF; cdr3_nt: TGTGCCAGCAGTGAGGGGAGTAACTACGAGCAGTACTTC
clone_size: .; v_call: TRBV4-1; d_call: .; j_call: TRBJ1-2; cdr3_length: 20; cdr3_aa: CASSHHHLAPGHAALGGYTF; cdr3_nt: TGCGCCAGCAGCCACCACCACCTGGCGCCGGGACACGCGGCCCTGGGGGGCTACACCTTC
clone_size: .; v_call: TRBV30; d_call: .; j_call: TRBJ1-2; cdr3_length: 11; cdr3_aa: CAWGTRGGYTF; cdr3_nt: TGTGCCTGGGGAACTCGCGGTGGCTACACCTTC
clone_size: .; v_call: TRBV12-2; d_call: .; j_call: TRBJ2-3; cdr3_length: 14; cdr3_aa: CASRPTGGGDTQYF; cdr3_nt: TGTGCAAGTCGCCCCACAGGGGGCGGCGATACGCAGTATTTT
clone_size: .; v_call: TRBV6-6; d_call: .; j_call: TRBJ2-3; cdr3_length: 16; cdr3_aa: CASSYSSYRSTDTQYF; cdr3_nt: TGTGCCAGCAGTTACTCGAGTTACAGGAGCACAGATACGCAGTATTTT
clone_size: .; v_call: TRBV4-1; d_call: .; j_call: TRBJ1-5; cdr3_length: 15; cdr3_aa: CASSQDQGQGQPQHF; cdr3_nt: TGCGCCAGCAGCCAAGACCAGGGGCAAGGTCAGCCCCAGCATTTT
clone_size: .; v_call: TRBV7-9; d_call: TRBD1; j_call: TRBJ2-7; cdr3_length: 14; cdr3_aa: CASTKSGTAYEQYF; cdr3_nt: TGTGCCAGCACCAAATCTGGGACAGCCTACGAGCAGTACTTC
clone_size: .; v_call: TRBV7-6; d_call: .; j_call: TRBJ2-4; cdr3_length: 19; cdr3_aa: CASSLAMQGSLEAKNIQYF; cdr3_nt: TGTGCCAGCAGCTTAGCGATGCAGGGGTCACTTGAAGCCAAAAACATTCAGTACTTC
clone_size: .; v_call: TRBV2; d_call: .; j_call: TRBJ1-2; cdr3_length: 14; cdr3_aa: CASSASRVNYGYTF; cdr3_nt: TGTGCCAGCAGTGCGTCGAGGGTCAACTATGGCTACACCTTC
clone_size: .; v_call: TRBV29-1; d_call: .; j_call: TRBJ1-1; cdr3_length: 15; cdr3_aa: CSVIGEARMNTEAFF; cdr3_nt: TGCAGCGTTATAGGGGAGGCCCGGATGAACACTGAAGCTTTCTTT
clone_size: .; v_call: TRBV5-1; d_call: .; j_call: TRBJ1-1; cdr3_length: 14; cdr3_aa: CASSLYGGNTEAFF; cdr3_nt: TGCGCCAGCAGCTTGTACGGCGGGAACACTGAAGCTTTCTTT
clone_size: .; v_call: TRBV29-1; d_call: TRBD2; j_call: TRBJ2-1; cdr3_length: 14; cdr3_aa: CSVDQRGGNNEQFF; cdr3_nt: TGCAGCGTTGACCAGCGGGGGGGGAACAATGAGCAGTTCTTC
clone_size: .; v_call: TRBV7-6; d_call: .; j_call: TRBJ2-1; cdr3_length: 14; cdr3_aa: CASSLGLIYNEQFF; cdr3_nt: TGTGCCAGCAGCCTCGGACTTATATACAATGAGCAGTTCTTC
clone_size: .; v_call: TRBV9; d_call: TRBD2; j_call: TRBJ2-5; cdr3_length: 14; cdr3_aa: CASSRGRARETQYF; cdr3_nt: TGTGCCAGCAGCCGGGGGAGGGCCAGGGAGACCCAGTACTTC
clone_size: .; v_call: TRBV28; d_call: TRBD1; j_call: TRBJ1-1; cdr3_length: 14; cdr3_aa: CASRAGQGNTEAFF; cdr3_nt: TGTGCCAGCAGAGCGGGACAGGGGAACACTGAAGCTTTCTTT
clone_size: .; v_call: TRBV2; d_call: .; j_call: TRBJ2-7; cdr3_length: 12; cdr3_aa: CASSKEGEEQYF; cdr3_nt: TGTGCCAGCAGCAAAGAGGGGGAGGAGCAGTACTTC
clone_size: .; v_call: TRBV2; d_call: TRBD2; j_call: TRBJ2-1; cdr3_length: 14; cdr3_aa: CASKTSGSYNEQFF; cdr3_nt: TGTGCCAGCAAGACTAGCGGGAGCTACAATGAGCAGTTCTTC
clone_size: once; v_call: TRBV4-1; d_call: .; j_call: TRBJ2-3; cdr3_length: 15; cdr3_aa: CASSQEARSPDTQYF; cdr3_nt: TGCGCCAGCAGCCAAGAGGCCAGAAGTCCAGATACGCAGTATTTT
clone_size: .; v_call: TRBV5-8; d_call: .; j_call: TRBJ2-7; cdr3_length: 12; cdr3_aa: CASSFPGNEQYF; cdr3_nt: TGTGCCAGCAGCTTCCCAGGGAACGAGCAGTACTTC
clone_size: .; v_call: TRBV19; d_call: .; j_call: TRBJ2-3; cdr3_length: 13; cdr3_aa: CASSAREASMQYF; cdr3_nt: TGTGCCAGTAGTGCCCGAGAGGCGTCTATGCAGTATTTT
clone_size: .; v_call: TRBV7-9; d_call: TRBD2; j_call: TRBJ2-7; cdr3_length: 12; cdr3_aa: CASSFTGGEQYF; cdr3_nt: TGTGCCAGCAGCTTCACGGGAGGCGAGCAGTACTTC
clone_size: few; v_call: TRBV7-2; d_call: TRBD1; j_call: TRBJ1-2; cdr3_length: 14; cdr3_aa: CASSLTGMNYGYTF; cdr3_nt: TGTGCCAGCAGCTTGACAGGGATGAACTATGGCTACACCTTC
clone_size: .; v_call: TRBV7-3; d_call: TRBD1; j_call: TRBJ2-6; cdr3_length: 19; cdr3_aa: CASSSRPGTGGSGANVLTF; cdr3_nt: TGTGCCAGCAGCTCCCGTCCCGGGACAGGGGGCTCTGGGGCCAACGTCCTGACTTTC
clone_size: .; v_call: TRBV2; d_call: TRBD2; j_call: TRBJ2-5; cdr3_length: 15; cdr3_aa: CASSGTAGGSETQYF; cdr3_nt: TGTGCCAGCAGTGGGACAGCGGGAGGGTCCGAGACCCAGTACTTC
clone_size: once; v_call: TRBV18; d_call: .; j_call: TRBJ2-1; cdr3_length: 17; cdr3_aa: CASSQLQGISSYNEQFF; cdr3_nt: TGTGCCAGCTCGCAACTACAGGGAATCAGCTCCTACAATGAGCAGTTCTTC
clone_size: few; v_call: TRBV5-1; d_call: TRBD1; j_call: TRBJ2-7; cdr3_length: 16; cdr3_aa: CASSWGTGGVLYEQYF; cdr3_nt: TGCGCCAGCAGCTGGGGGACAGGGGGTGTTCTCTACGAGCAGTACTTC
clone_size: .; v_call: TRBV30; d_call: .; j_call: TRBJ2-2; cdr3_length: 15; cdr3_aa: CAWQVFGGWTGELFF; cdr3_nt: TGTGCCTGGCAGGTGTTCGGAGGTTGGACCGGGGAGCTGTTTTTT
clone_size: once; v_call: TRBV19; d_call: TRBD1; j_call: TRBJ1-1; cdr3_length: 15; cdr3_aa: CASSSPGQGNTEAFF; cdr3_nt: TGTGCCAGTAGCTCGCCGGGACAGGGGAATACTGAAGCTTTCTTT
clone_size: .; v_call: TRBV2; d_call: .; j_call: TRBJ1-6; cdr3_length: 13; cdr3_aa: CASSADGNSPLHF; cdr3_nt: TGTGCCAGCAGTGCAGACGGGAATTCACCCCTCCACTTT
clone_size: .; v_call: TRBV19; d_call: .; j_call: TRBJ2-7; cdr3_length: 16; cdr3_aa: CASSPRHGGILFEQYF; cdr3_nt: TGTGCCAGTAGTCCCCGGCATGGAGGGATCTTGTTCGAGCAGTACTTC
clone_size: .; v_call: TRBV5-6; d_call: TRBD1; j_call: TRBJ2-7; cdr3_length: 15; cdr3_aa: CASSSPDRGLYEQYF; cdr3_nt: TGTGCCAGCAGCTCACCGGACAGGGGCCTCTACGAGCAGTACTTC
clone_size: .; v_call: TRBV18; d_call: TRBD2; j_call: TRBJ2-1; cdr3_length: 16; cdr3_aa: CASSPGLAGSYNEQFF; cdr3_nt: TGTGCCAGCTCACCTGGACTAGCGGGCTCCTACAATGAGCAGTTCTTC
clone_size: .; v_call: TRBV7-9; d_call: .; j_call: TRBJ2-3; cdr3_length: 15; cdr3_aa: CASSSRSPFTDTQYF; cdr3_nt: TGTGCCAGCAGTTCCCGGAGCCCGTTCACAGATACGCAGTATTTT
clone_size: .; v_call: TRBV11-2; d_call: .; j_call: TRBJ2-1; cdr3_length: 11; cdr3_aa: CASSHYNEQFF; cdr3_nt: TGTGCCAGCAGCCACTACAATGAGCAGTTCTTC
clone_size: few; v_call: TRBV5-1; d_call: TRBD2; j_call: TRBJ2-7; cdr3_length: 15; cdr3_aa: CASSLGLAGTYEQYF; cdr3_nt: TGCGCCAGCAGCTTGGGGCTAGCGGGAACCTACGAGCAGTACTTC
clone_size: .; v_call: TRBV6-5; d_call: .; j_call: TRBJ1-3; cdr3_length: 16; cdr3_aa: CASSYSAGPSGNTIYF; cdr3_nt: TGTGCCAGCAGTTACTCAGCAGGCCCCTCTGGAAACACCATATATTTT
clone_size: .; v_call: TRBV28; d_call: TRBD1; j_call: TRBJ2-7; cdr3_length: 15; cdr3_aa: CASSARTTGFYEQYF; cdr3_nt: TGTGCCAGCAGCGCACGGACGACAGGGTTCTACGAGCAGTACTTC
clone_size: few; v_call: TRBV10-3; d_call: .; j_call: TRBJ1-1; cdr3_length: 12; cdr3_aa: CAISGGDTEAFF; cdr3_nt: TGTGCCATCAGTGGGGGGGACACTGAAGCTTTCTTT
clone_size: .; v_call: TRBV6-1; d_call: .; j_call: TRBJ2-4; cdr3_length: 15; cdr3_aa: CASSELTGSEGIQYF; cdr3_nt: TGTGCCAGCAGTGAACTTACAGGGAGCGAGGGCATTCAGTACTTC
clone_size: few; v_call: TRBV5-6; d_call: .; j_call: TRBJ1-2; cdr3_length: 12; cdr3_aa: CASSLAGEGYTF; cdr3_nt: TGTGCCAGCAGCTTGGCGGGGGAGGGCTACACCTTC